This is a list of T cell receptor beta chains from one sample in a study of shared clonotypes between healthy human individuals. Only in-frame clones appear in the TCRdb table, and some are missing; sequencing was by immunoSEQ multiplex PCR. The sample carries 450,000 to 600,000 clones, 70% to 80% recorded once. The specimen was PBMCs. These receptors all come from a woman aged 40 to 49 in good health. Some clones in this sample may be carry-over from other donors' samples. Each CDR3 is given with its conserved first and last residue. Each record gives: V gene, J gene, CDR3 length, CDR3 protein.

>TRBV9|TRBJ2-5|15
CASSSRTGETETQYF
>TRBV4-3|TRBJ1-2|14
CASSPDRGSYGYTF
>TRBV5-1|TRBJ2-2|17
CASSRDPGQGRTGELFF
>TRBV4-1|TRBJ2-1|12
CASSQDANEQFF
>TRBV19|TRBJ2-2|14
CASSMGRATGELFF
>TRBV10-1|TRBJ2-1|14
CASSANLQVLEQFF
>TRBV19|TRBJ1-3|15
CASSINVGVGNTIYF
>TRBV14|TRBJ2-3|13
CASSKLRADTQYF
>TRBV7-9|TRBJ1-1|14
CASSSSKMNTEAFF
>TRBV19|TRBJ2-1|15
CASSMTRSGSNEQFF
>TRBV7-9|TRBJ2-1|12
CASSLLAGGQFF
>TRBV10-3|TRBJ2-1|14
CAIGGTSGGNEQFF
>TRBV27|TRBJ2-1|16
CASILSLAGAGDEQFF
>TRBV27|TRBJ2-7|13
CASRGLAGYEQYF
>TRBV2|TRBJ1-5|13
CASSGQGSQPQHF